These T cell receptor beta chains were read from a single sample in a study of beta chain features in type 1 diabetes. Generated by immunoSEQ multiplex PCR, the TCRdb table keeps only in-frame clones and is missing some. The sample contains 500,000 to 850,000 clones, roughly an eighth of which appear only once. What was sequenced was naive CD4+ T cells from blood. The receptors were sampled from a man younger than 35 with type 1 diabetes. Each CDR3 is given with its conserved first and last residue. Each record gives: D gene, J gene, V gene, clone size, CDR3 DNA, CDR3 protein. The D gene is left open where the match is weak. A row's size may be missing; if present it is once, few, many or a size class.

>NA|TRBJ2-7|TRBV28|NA
TGTGCCAGCAGTCCTTACCTCGGACGGGGCCACGAGCAGTACTTC
CASSPYLGRGHEQYF
>NA|TRBJ2-3|TRBV29-1|NA
TGCAGCGTTGATGTAATGGCTCTCAAAGATACGCAGTATTTT
CSVDVMALKDTQYF
>NA|TRBJ1-2|TRBV4-3|NA
TGCGCCAGCAGCCCCTTGGCGGGACGAGGCGGCTACACCTTC
CASSPLAGRGGYTF
>NA|TRBJ2-7|TRBV20-1|few
TGCAGTGTAAGCAAGACCTACGAGCAGTACTTC
CSVSKTYEQYF
>NA|TRBJ1-2|TRBV1|few
TGCACCAGCAGCCAAGGGCTCCCCCTTCTTAGGGTCTATGGCTACACCTTC
CTSSQGLPLLRVYGYTF
>NA|TRBJ1-2|TRBV5-6|NA
TGTGCCAGCAGCCCCGTATTCGGCATCGAGACCTATGGCTACACCTTC
CASSPVFGIETYGYTF
>TRBD2|TRBJ2-3|TRBV4-2|NA
TGTGCCAGCAGCCTCGAGCGGGGGGGCCGGACAGATACGCAGTATTTT
CASSLERGGRTDTQYF
>NA|TRBJ1-2|TRBV9|NA
TGTGCCAGCGGTAGGTCCGGGTCTCATGGCTACACCTTC
CASGRSGSHGYTF
>NA|TRBJ2-6|TRBV5-1|few
TGCGCCAGCACCCTGGGATGGGCTGGGGCCAACGTCCTGACTTTC
CASTLGWAGANVLTF
>NA|TRBJ1-5|TRBV27|NA
TGTGCCAGCAGCCTTCAGGGTGGTGGTCAGCCCCAGCATTTT
CASSLQGGGQPQHF
>NA|TRBJ2-7|TRBV30|few
TGTGCCTGTGCCCCCTCTCGGGAGCAGTACTTC
CACAPSREQYF
>NA|TRBJ2-3|TRBV29-1|NA
TGCAGCGCACCCTGGGGGGATACGCAGTATTTT
CSAPWGDTQYF
>NA|TRBJ2-3|TRBV5-4|NA
TGTGCCAGCAGCCCCCGGGACTCCCGAACTACAGATACGCAGTATTTT
CASSPRDSRTTDTQYF
>NA|TRBJ2-3|TRBV15|NA
TGTGCCACCAGCAGAGGGGGGGTAGATACGCAGTATTTT
CATSRGGVDTQYF
>NA|TRBJ1-3|TRBV6-1|few
TGTGCCAGCAGTGGCGTCAGAGGAAACACCATATATTTT
CASSGVRGNTIYF
>NA|TRBJ1-1|TRBV14|NA
TGTGCCAGCAGCCAAGGACAGTTGAACACTGAAGCTTTCTTT
CASSQGQLNTEAFF
>NA|TRBJ2-5|TRBV5-1|NA
TGCGCCAGCAGCCGGATCGGGGGCGAGACCCAGTACTTC
CASSRIGGETQYF
>NA|TRBJ2-5|TRBV19|NA
TGTGCCAGTACCTCTAAAGGGGAACAAGAGACCCAGTACTTC
CASTSKGEQETQYF
>TRBD2|TRBJ2-7|TRBV5-1|NA
TGCGCCAGCAGCTCCGGGACTAGCGGCTACGAGCAGTACTTC
CASSSGTSGYEQYF
>NA|TRBJ1-2|TRBV6-6|few
TGTGCCAGCAGTCCTGGGTTGGCTTCCTATGGCTACACCTTC
CASSPGLASYGYTF
>TRBD1|TRBJ2-1|TRBV7-9|NA
TGTGCCAGCAGAAACAGACAGGGGGCGCCCAATGAGCAGTTCTTC
CASRNRQGAPNEQFF
>TRBD1|TRBJ2-5|TRBV2|NA
TGTGCCAGCACCAGGGGGCAGGATCTCGAGACCCAGTACTTC
CASTRGQDLETQYF
>NA|TRBJ2-5|TRBV29-1|NA
TGCAGCGGCGTTTTGGGTGAGACCCAGTACTTC
CSGVLGETQYF
>NA|TRBJ2-7|TRBV5-1|NA
TGCGCCAGCAGCTTGGGCACGCCGAACTCCTACGAGCAGTACTTC
CASSLGTPNSYEQYF
>TRBD1|TRBJ1-1|TRBV20-1|NA
TGCAGTGCTCCGGGACAGGGTGAAGCTTTCTTT
CSAPGQGEAFF
>TRBD1|TRBJ2-5|TRBV2|NA
TGTGCCAGCAGGATGGACAGGCAGGAGACCCAGTACTTC
CASRMDRQETQYF
>TRBD1|TRBJ1-1|TRBV11-2|few
TGTGCCAGCAGCTTTCTGCGACAGGGAGCTGAAGCTTTCTTT
CASSFLRQGAEAFF
>TRBD1|TRBJ2-7|TRBV23-1|few
TGCGCCAGACCGACAGGGAATGGCGAGCAGTACTTC
CARPTGNGEQYF
>TRBD2|TRBJ2-7|TRBV9|NA
TGTGCCAGCAGCCCCTCGGGACTAGCTACAGGGGAGCAGTACTTC
CASSPSGLATGEQYF
>NA|TRBJ2-1|TRBV7-9|few
TGTGCCAGCAGCTGGGACGTCGACTCCTACAATGAGCAGTTCTTC
CASSWDVDSYNEQFF
>NA|TRBJ1-2|TRBV9|few
TGTGCCAGCAGCGTAGATACAACAGGAGGCTACACCTTC
CASSVDTTGGYTF
>TRBD1|TRBJ1-2|TRBV5-1|few
TGCGCCAGCACCCTGGGCGATACAGGGGGGGTAGACTATGGCTACACCTTC
CASTLGDTGGVDYGYTF
>TRBD1|TRBJ2-6|TRBV7-3|NA
TGTGCCAGCAGCGACTGGACAGGGCGGGGTAGCTCTGGGGCCAACGTCCTGACTTTC
CASSDWTGRGSSGANVLTF
>NA|TRBJ1-2|TRBV10-3|NA
TGTGCCATCAGTGGTCGAGACAGGCGACCTTATGGCTACACCTTC
CAISGRDRRPYGYTF
>NA|TRBJ2-2|TRBV4-3|NA
TGCGCCAGCAGCCAAGACTCCGGCGCGAACACCGGGGAGCTGTTTTTT
CASSQDSGANTGELFF
>NA|TRBJ1-2|TRBV9|few
TGTGCCAGCGGATCAACTTATGGCTACACCTTC
CASGSTYGYTF
>NA|TRBJ2-6|TRBV15|few
TGTGCCACCAGCAGGAAAATCCGCTCTGGGGCCAACGTCCTGACTTTC
CATSRKIRSGANVLTF
>NA|TRBJ1-2|TRBV19|NA
TGTGCCAGTAGTATAGGGGACTGGGGCTACACCTTC
CASSIGDWGYTF
>TRBD1|TRBJ2-7|TRBV7-9|NA
TGTGCCAGCAGCTACGGACAGGGCGTCGAGCAGTACTTC
CASSYGQGVEQYF
>TRBD1|TRBJ1-2|TRBV2|few
TGTGCCAGTGTATTGGACAGGGTGGTGGGCTACACCTTC
CASVLDRVVGYTF
>NA|TRBJ2-3|TRBV5-1|NA
TGCGCCAGCAGCTTCGGGGGTACCACAGATACGCAGTATTTT
CASSFGGTTDTQYF
>TRBD2|TRBJ2-1|TRBV29-1|NA
TGCAGCGTTATGACTAGCGGGAGCTACAATGAGCAGTTCTTC
CSVMTSGSYNEQFF
>TRBD2|TRBJ2-5|TRBV27|NA
TGTGCCAGCTTAAAGGTGGCTAGCGGAGAGACCCAGTACTTC
CASLKVASGETQYF
>TRBD2|TRBJ2-5|TRBV29-1|few
TGCAGCGTACTGGGAGGGTCTGAAGAGACCCAGTACTTC
CSVLGGSEETQYF
>NA|TRBJ2-7|TRBV7-2|NA
TGTGCCAGCAGCTCCGCAAGGGAGCAGTACTTC
CASSSAREQYF
>TRBD1|TRBJ2-5|TRBV5-4|NA
TGTGCCAGCAGTTCCGACAGGGGTGGGGAGACCCAGTACTTC
CASSSDRGGETQYF
>NA|TRBJ2-7|TRBV28|few
TGTGCCAGCAAACGGTCCGGACAGATCTCCTACGAGCAGTACTTC
CASKRSGQISYEQYF
>NA|TRBJ2-1|TRBV2|few
TGTGCCAGCAGTAGGGACACCTCCACTTACAATGAGCAGTTCTTC
CASSRDTSTYNEQFF
>NA|TRBJ2-6|TRBV28|NA
TGTGCCAGCAGTTTCCCCGGAGGGGTCTCTGGGGCCAACGTCCTGACTTTC
CASSFPGGVSGANVLTF
>NA|TRBJ2-5|TRBV27|few
TGTGCCAGCAGCCTAGGGTACCAAGAGACCCAGTACTTC
CASSLGYQETQYF
>TRBD1|TRBJ1-6|TRBV4-3|few
TGCGCCAGCAGCCAAGACCCCGCCGGGACAGGGTATTCACCCCTCCACTTT
CASSQDPAGTGYSPLHF